This note documents a single TCR beta chain sequence. It has no known antigen specificity. Base qualities were left out, and no much larger clone turns up one base away. This specimen belongs to a study of siplizumab effects on memory and regulatory T cells (dated by TCRdb to between 2018 and 2021). General notes on the study: The study examined how the anti-CD2 antibody siplizumab affects alloreactive T-cell subsets in allogeneic mixed lymphocyte reactions built from human PBMCs. General findings and caveats noted by the study authors: Because sequences at frequencies below about 10^-5 were poorly captured, only a minor fraction of alloreactive clones could be mapped back to unstimulated subsets. Siplizumab significantly reduced the cumulative frequency of alloreactive sequences traceable to unstimulated CD4+ memory T cells. Compared with memory T cells, unstimulated naive T cells appeared more diverse, and naive cells seemed to make a substantial contribution to the alloresponse. In reactions with siplizumab, an average of approximately 70% of mappable alloreactive CD4+ clones were Treg-derived, compared with around 28% in control reactions. About 80-96% of proliferating CD4+ or CD8+ clones could not be given a naive or memory phenotype. The suppressive function of proliferating Tregs from siplizumab cultures was not functionally confirmed.

Sorted unstimulated T cells and proliferating T cells recovered from mixed lymphocyte reactions underwent TCRbeta CDR3 sequencing. Fresh whole blood from around eleven HLA-typed healthy donors served as the source for isolating PBMCs. Unstimulated CD4+ non-regulatory T cells were FACS-sorted to map the origin of alloreactive clones. Libraries were prepared through the immunoSEQ multiplex PCR assay. Each sample had some 9.7 x 10^4 TCR templates assayed by the deep sequencing platform. Genomic DNA extracted from sorted T cells was used for TCRbeta CDR3 sequencing. The source study handled its data this way. The R programming language was used for clonal analysis of TCRbeta CDR3 data. Alloreactive CD4+ and CD8+ clones were defined by comparing unstimulated samples with post-reaction CFSE-low samples. Regulatory or non-regulatory origin was assigned to alloreactive CD4+ clones by matching of sequences to sorted unstimulated Treg and non-Treg repertoires. Not all clones reach the TCRdb copy of this immuneACCESS table, which keeps in-frame sequences only. Checked studies attribute under half of the gap to unresolved V genes and leave the rest unexplained. That table gives V, J and clone size, and the DNA gave D and trimming. The sample records 75,000 to 100,000 clones, roughly 94% of which are singletons. The ten largest make up 1% to 1.5% of the sample.

The CDR3 has 17 amino acids, counting the end cysteine and phenylalanine. Of all the DNA, just the CDR3 is kept, 51 bases in frame from base 1. The CDR1 and CDR2 encoded by the germline V gene are MDHEN and SYDVKM. Trimming takes 0 bases off V and 0 bases off J; junction bases not matched to a gene: 4. The sequencing input was non-Treg CD4+ T cells sorted from blood. The intended sense of this specimen's cell subset or site label: FACS-sorted unstimulated CD4+ non-regulatory T cells. The sequence came from a human donor in good health. The chain uses TRBV28 and TRBJ1-3; 8 central bases correspond to TRBD1. The DNA is TGTGCCAGCAGTTTATGGGGGACAGGACCCTCTGGAAACACCATATATTTT. Its product reads: CASSLWGTGPSGNTIYF.